This T cell receptor beta chain was identified in a study of tumor T cells in aggressive B-cell lymphoma. Sequencing used immunoSEQ multiplex PCR; TCRdb keeps in-frame clones, though not all of them. The data hold just over 3,500 clones, with roughly 85% observed a single time. Germline trimming cut 0 bases from V and 6 bases from J; bases unmatched to any gene: 6. This CDR3 region has 14 residues. CDR1 is SGDLS, CDR2 YYNGEE, per germline. This chain connects TRBV9 to TRBJ2-7; 7 nucleotides align to TRBD2. This sequence was found in an adult with diffuse large B cell lymphoma. The sequenced sample consisted of tumor tissue. The CDR3 DNA is TGTGCCAGCAGCGTAGCAGCCTCGGGGGGCGAGCAGTACTTC. Amino acids: CASSVAASGGEQYF.